This T cell receptor (beta chain) originates from a study of T-cell reconstitution after alpha-beta-depleted transplantation in children. The study's findings and limits: Counts and diversity of T cells one year after transplant came mostly from newly produced T cells. Several hundred rapidly expanded clones from non-depleted graft cells reportedly supplied alpha-beta T cells about two months post-transplant. Some patients showed high day-60 TCRbeta diversity, which derived from surviving recipient T cells and thymic progenitors.

This clonotype was seen more than once but under ten times. Its antigen remains unknown. The germline V gene encodes CDR1 SGHDN and CDR2 FVKESK. The CDR3 sequence is 16 residues long. Trimming took off 4 bases at V and 0 bases at J, with 15 bases between the two ends. Unique molecular identifiers were built into the TCRbeta library. MiXCR was run by TCRdb on the PCR reads, yielding one entry per CDR3 protein. The sample consists of around 200,000 distinct CDR3 sequences, 8.4% of them appearing once. This TCR derives from a male patient aged 2 to 9 who had a stem cell transplant for acute myeloid leukemia, so the T cells may come from the graft donor. Source: PBMCs, mostly from graft donor cells, taken 360 days after TCRalphabeta/CD19-depleted stem cell transplant. V is TRBV14 and J is TRBJ2-5, with D perhaps TRBD2 (6 bases). CDR3 nucleotide sequence: TGTGCCAGCAGCCCTTTGGGGAGGCCGTACCAAGAGACCCAGTACTTC. It encodes CASSPLGRPYQETQYF.